A single sample gave rise to the 24 T cell receptor beta chains below, sequenced in a study of regulatory T cells in long-lasting Graves disease (dated by TCRdb to about 2021). The intended sense of this specimen's time point label: persistent/refractory GD, antithyroid drugs over 5 years with positive TRAb. For both TCR sequencing and RNA sequencing, RNA was extracted from PBMCs in TRIzol. The method behind the library was multiplex PCR. The sample was run on an Illumina HiSeq 4000. To build TCR beta libraries, CDR3 regions were amplified by Arm-PCR using iRepertoire HTBI primers. TCRdb cleaned the public reads at Q25 with fastp, built clones with MiXCR and kept in-frame beta chains. Each CDR3 protein gets just one entry, which takes the most common genes and DNA from the rows behind it. The sample table holds about 470,000 distinct CDR3 sequences, of which less than 25% were seen once. 7% to 9.5% of the sample is in the top ten clones.

This material consisted of peripheral blood mononuclear cells (PBMCs), taken when the disease was refractory, from a patient treated with antithyroid drugs. The receptor source for this set is a female donor with Graves disease.

This clonotype appeared many times. J is TRBJ1-6 and V is TRBV28, with 8 nucleotides matching TRBD1. V was clipped by 8 bases and J by 8 bases; unmatched bases: 8. The CDR3 covers 14 residues. Germline-derived CDR1 and CDR2 are MDHEN and SYDVKM. This CDR3 is CASVLSGGHSPLHF. The CDR3 DNA reads TGTGCCAGCGTGTTATCAGGGGGCCATTCACCCCTCCACTTT.

This clonotype showed up many times. The chain links TRBV5-6 to TRBJ2-2; a possible D gene is TRBD1 (6 bases). Germline CDR1 and CDR2: SGHDT and YYEEEE. CDR3 size: 16 residues. V was cut by 1 base and J by 1 base, with 11 bases left in between. In DNA form, the CDR3 reads TGTGCCAGCAGCTTGAAGGACAGAGTGAACACCGGGGAGCTGTTTTTT. It translates to CASSLKDRVNTGELFF.

This clonotype showed up just a few times. Being one base from a much bigger clone, this may be a read error. The V and J genes are TRBV12-3 or TRBV12-4 and TRBJ1-2; D gene unclear. This CDR3 is 15 amino acids long. Trimming removed 6 bases at V and 1 base at J, with 15 bases between. DNA for the CDR3: TGTGCCAGCAGAGGGAAATCGGGCAATAACTATGGCTACACCTTC. It translates to CASRGKSGNNYGYTF.

There are a few counts of this clonotype. V usage is TRBV11-2 and J usage is TRBJ2-7, with TRBD2 matching over 11 bases. This CDR3 is built from 17 residues. Germline CDR1 SGHAT, CDR2 FQNNGV. V shed 5 bases, J shed 2 bases, and the junction held 11 bases outside the gene matches. CDR3 nucleotide sequence: TGTGCCAGCAGCCCACTAGCGGGAGATGTGGGGCCCTACGAGCAGTACTTC. Translation gives CASSPLAGDVGPYEQYF.

This clonotype was detected ten times or more. This chain uses TRBV7-9 with TRBJ2-5; 8 bases agree with TRBD2. The trim removed 5 bases at V and 5 bases at J, leaving 7 bases unmatched. This CDR3 is 14 amino acids long. Per the germline V gene, CDR1 is SEHNR and CDR2 is FQNEAQ (reference sequence). CDR3 coding DNA: TGTGCCAGCAGCCCAGCGGGAGCTTGGGAGACCCAGTACTTC. This translates into CASSPAGAWETQYF.

This clonotype was found a few times. The J gene is TRBJ2-7, the V gene TRBV7-2, with 8 bases fitting TRBD1. V was pared by 4 bases and J by 4 bases, with 9 bases of the junction left unmatched. The CDR3 covers 15 residues. Germline V gene data show CDR1 as SGHTA and CDR2 as FQGNSA. CDR3 sequence (DNA): TGTGCCAGCAGCTCCAGGGGGCTACGGACTTACGAGCAGTACTTC. Its protein is CASSSRGLRTYEQYF.

This clonotype was seen repeatedly, ten times or more. The chain joins TRBV30 to TRBJ1-1; D is unclear. The CDR3 loop spans 12 amino acids. Germline V gives CDR1 GTSNPN, CDR2 SVGIG (reference sequence). With 1 base removed from V and 3 bases from J, the gap between germline ends came to 6 bases. DNA of the CDR3: TGTGCCTGGAGTGAGCCCTACACTGAAGCTTTCTTT. This codes for CAWSEPYTEAFF.

The chain links TRBV9 to TRBJ2-7; TRBD2 matches 7 bases. The CDR3 extends over 13 amino acids. Germline values: CDR1 SGDLS, CDR2 YYNGEE. V trimming: 0 bases; J trimming: 6 bases; junction bases outside the gene matches: 3. Written as DNA, the CDR3 is TGTGCCAGCAGCGTAGACGGGGGGTCCGAGCAGTACTTC. Its translation: CASSVDGGSEQYF.

The chain carries TRBV3-1 and TRBJ2-7; 10 bases agree with TRBD2. The V segment lost 0 bases and the J segment 4 bases; nucleotides outside the gene matches: 12. There are 18 residues in the CDR3. Looked up from germline, CDR1 is LGHDT and CDR2 is YNNKEL (reference sequence). Here the CDR3 reads CASSQDPSGRGPIYEQYF. In DNA form, the CDR3 reads TGTGCCAGCAGCCAAGACCCCAGCGGGAGGGGCCCAATTTACGAGCAGTACTTC.

Many counts were recorded for this clonotype. V and J are TRBV27 and TRBJ2-2; unclear D gene. Trimming took 5 bases from V and 5 from J, leaving 15 bases between them. Germline V gene sequence: CDR1 MNHEY, CDR2 SMNVEV (reference sequence). The CDR3 runs to 15 residues. In DNA form, the CDR3 reads TGTGCCAGCAGTACCCGCACGACGGTAACCGGGGAGCTGTTTTTT. Translated, it gives CASSTRTTVTGELFF.

This clonotype has at least ten counts. The DNA of the CDR3 is TGTGCCAGCAGTTACTCGGTGACAGGGAATCAGCCCCAGCATTTT. It yields the protein CASSYSVTGNQPQHF. The chain combines TRBV6-5 with TRBJ1-5, with 7 bases fitting TRBD1. The CDR3 contains 15 residues. V dropped 0 bases and J dropped 4; count of bases not matched to a gene: 3. From germline, CDR1 is MNHEY and CDR2 SVGAGI.

This clonotype was found many times. The V call is TRBV10-3, the J call TRBJ2-7; 9 positions agree with TRBD1. Germline V lookup: CDR1 ENHRY, CDR2 SYGVKD. V was pared by 2 bases and J by 3 bases, with 2 bases of the junction left unmatched. The CDR3 spans 14 residues. The CDR3 is CAISERTGVYEQYF. Here the CDR3 DNA reads TGTGCCATCAGTGAGAGGACAGGGGTCTACGAGCAGTACTTC.

This chain joins TRBV20-1 and TRBJ1-6; no clear D gene. V was pared by 1 base and J by 4 bases, with 8 bases between. The CDR3 covers 14 residues. Germline V gene data show CDR1 as DFQATT and CDR2 as SNEGSKA (reference sequence). This CDR3 is CSARVTAYNSPLHF. In nucleotides, the CDR3 is TGCAGTGCTAGAGTCACAGCTTATAATTCACCCCTCCACTTT.

This clonotype showed up just a few times. The V and J genes are TRBV11-2 and TRBJ2-2; perhaps TRBD1 as D (5 bases). Germline V gene sequence: CDR1 SGHAT, CDR2 FQNNGV. The CDR3 runs to 15 residues. V was shortened by 4 bases and J by 6 bases, with 15 bases between the two germline ends. Here the CDR3 DNA reads TGTGCCAGCAGCTACCGGACACGGAAGGCCGGGGAGCTGTTTTTT. Amino acids: CASSYRTRKAGELFF.

The chain uses TRBV20-1 and TRBJ2-1; TRBD2 aligns across 10 bases. Germline V gene lookup returns CDR1 DFQATT and CDR2 SNEGSKA (reference sequence). This CDR3 comprises 14 residues. V trimming: 3 bases; J trimming: 5 bases; junction bases outside the gene matches: 4. CDR3 in DNA: TGCAGTGCTAGGAGGCTAGCGGGAGACAATGAGCAGTTCTTC. It encodes CSARRLAGDNEQFF.

This clonotype appeared many times. The gene calls are TRBV6-1 and TRBJ2-2; perhaps D is TRBD1 or TRBD2 (5 bases each). CDR3 size: 13 residues. Germline-derived CDR1 and CDR2 are MNHNS and SASEGT. The V and J ends lost 3 bases and 7 bases respectively, with 9 bases between them. DNA of the CDR3: TGTGCCAGCAGTGACCAGGGAGACGGGGAGCTGTTTTTT. Translating gives CASSDQGDGELFF.

This clonotype was seen at least ten times. The V call is TRBV28, the J call TRBJ1-1; D uncertain. The CDR3 contains 10 residues. V lost 8 bases and J lost 1, with 2 bases in between. Germline loops: CDR1 MDHEN, CDR2 SYDVKM. The CDR3 DNA is TGTGCCAGCGGGAACACTGAAGCTTTCTTT. Protein sequence: CASGNTEAFF.

The V and J genes are TRBV20-1 and TRBJ2-3; no firm D call. Germline CDR1 reads DFQATT; CDR2 reads SNEGSKA (reference sequence). The CDR3 sequence is 13 residues long. The V end lost 2 bases, the J end lost 0 bases, and 6 bases lay between the germline ends. CDR3: CSARRGSTDTQYF. CDR3 nucleotide sequence: TGCAGTGCTAGACGCGGTAGCACAGATACGCAGTATTTT.

Points on this clonotype: The conserved final phenylalanine or tryptophan is absent from the CDR3, which likely points to a read error. The V gene is TRBV3-1, the J gene TRBJ2-2; no firm D call. Germline CDR1 and CDR2: LGHDT and YNNKEL (reference sequence). V shed 6 bases and J shed 0 bases, with 5 bases lying between them. CDR3 length: 13 amino acids. The CDR3 here is CASRLTNTGELFS. CDR3 coding DNA: TGTGCCAGCAGGCTTACGAACACCGGGGAGCTGTTTTCT.

Concerning this clonotype: This may stem from a read error, because a much larger clone lies one nucleotide away. The chain joins TRBV6-1 to TRBJ1-5; D not resolved. Trimming stripped 7 bases from V and 0 bases from J, with 25 bases between. The germline V gene encodes CDR1 MNHNS and CDR2 SASEGT. The CDR3 length is 19 residues. As DNA, the CDR3 is TGTGCCAGCAATGACCACATTAGTCGGACGGTTTTTAGCAATCAGCCCCAGCATTTT. It translates to CASNDHISRTVFSNQPQHF.

This clonotype was detected many times. The rearrangement uses TRBV3-1 and TRBJ2-7, with D unclear. The CDR3 spans 13 residues. Germline CDR1 LGHDT, CDR2 YNNKEL (reference sequence). Trimming removed 1 base from V and 6 bases from J, with 10 bases in between. The CDR3 loop reads CASSQATGPEQYF. The CDR3 region has the DNA TGTGCCAGCAGCCAAGCTACGGGTCCCGAGCAGTACTTC.

In its sample, this clonotype was seen many times. CDR3 DNA sequence: TGTGCCAGCAGTTACTCAAGGGGGTGGCAGAACACTGAAGCTTTCTTT. As protein: CASSYSRGWQNTEAFF. The V and J genes are TRBV6-5 and TRBJ1-1, with D maybe TRBD1 (6 bases). This CDR3 has 16 amino acids. Trimming stripped 0 bases from V and 1 base from J, with 12 bases between. CDR1 and CDR2 (germline): MNHEY, SVGAGI.

The genes are TRBV7-2 and TRBJ1-1; the D gene is possibly TRBD1 (6 bases). The germline V and J ends were trimmed by 5 bases and 5 bases, with 18 bases remaining between them. Germline V lookup: CDR1 SGHTA, CDR2 FQGNSA. This CDR3 is built from 15 residues. In DNA form, the CDR3 reads TGTGCCAGCAGCAGCTCTGGACAGCCCCAGACTGAAGCTTTCTTT. This codes for CASSSSGQPQTEAFF.

This clonotype was seen at least ten times. V gene TRBV28 combines with J gene TRBJ2-7; the D is unclear. Germline lookup yields CDR1 MDHEN and CDR2 SYDVKM. The CDR3 is 13 amino acids. The ends were cut back, 6 bases at V and 3 bases at J, with 12 bases in the middle. Here the CDR3 reads CASRGAGYYEQYF. CDR3 DNA: TGTGCCAGCAGAGGAGCCGGTTACTACGAGCAGTACTTC.